This TCR beta chain appears in the sequencing data of a study of T cells in Graves' hyperthyroidism and ophthalmopathy. Study outcomes and limitations: Ophthalmopathy onset followed model prediction by a median approximately seven months. Separation of ophthalmopathy from stable hyperthyroidism was achieved by a 13 V-J model. In blood, most of the thyroid clonotypes expanded above 0.001 were also present.

Uncontrolled infections, other autoimmune diseases, pregnancy or lactation led to exclusion of patients. This CDR3 region has 12 residues. CDR1 is MDHEN and CDR2 is SYDVKM in the germline V gene. Trimming removed 5 bases from V and 7 bases from J, with 9 bases in between. From RNA transcripts, TCR beta CDR3 regions were amplified. HTBI primers were employed in a first-round RT-PCR of the TCR CDR3. TCRdb used MiXCR to reprocess the multiplex PCR reads, holding one entry per CDR3 protein. This table holds 300,000 to 450,000 distinct CDR3 sequences, about 15% found once. Notes on this clonotype: The target antigen is unknown. Since a much larger clone is just one base distant, this may be a read error. The conserved final phenylalanine or tryptophan is absent from the CDR3, which likely points to a read error.

The J gene is TRBJ2-1, the V gene TRBV28, with TRBD1 as a possible D gene (5 bases). The sequence was collected from an older woman with Graves' hyperthyroidism. The sample comprised blood. CDR3 protein: CASSPPGNEQFY. The CDR3 nucleotides are TGTGCCAGCAGTCCCCCAGGGAATGAGCAGTTCTAC.